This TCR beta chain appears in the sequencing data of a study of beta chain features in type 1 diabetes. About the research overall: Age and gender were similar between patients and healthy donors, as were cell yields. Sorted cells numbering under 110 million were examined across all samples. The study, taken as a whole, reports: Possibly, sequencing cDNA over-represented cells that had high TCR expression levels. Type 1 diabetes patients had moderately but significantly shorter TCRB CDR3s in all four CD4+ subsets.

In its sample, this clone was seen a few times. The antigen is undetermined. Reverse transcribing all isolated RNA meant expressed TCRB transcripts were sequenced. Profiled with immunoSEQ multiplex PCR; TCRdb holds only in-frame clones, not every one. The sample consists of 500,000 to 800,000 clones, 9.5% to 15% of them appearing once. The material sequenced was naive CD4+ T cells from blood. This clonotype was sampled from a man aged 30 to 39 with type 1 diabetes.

The DNA of the CDR3 is TGTGCCAGCAGCTTAAGTCTAGAACCCCTCACGCAGTACTTC. Protein sequence: CASSLSLEPLTQYF. The gene calls are TRBV11-1 and TRBJ2-7; the D is unclear. V shed 2 bases and J shed 9 bases, with 17 bases lying between them. CDR3 length: 14 amino acids. The germline V gene has CDR1 SGHAT and CDR2 FQDESV (reference sequence).